These 23 T cell receptor beta chains were all obtained from the same sample, sequenced in a study of PD-1 blockade in classical Hodgkin lymphoma. Time point noted: newly diagnosed, previously untreated cHL patient sample. Clones were sequenced by immunoSEQ multiplex PCR, and TCRdb holds only the in-frame ones, with some missing. The data show about 20,000 clones, 75% to 95% seen once. The sequencing input was peripheral blood mononuclear cells (PBMCs). All receptors derive from a human donor with classical Hodgkin lymphoma.

This clone was recorded once. The gene calls are TRBV30 and TRBJ1-3; D is unresolved. Germline V gives CDR1 GTSNPN, CDR2 SVGIG (reference sequence). This CDR3 comprises 11 residues. The V gene lost 4 bases and the J gene lost 0 bases, with 1 base spanning the gap. CDR3 sequence reads: CAWISGNTIYF. The CDR3 coding sequence is TGTGCCTGGATCTCTGGAAACACCATATATTTT.

About this clone itself: Other DNA sequences within the sample encode an identical CDR3. CDR3 nucleotide sequence: TGTGCCAGCAGTTCTCTTTGGGCTAATGAAAAACTGTTTTTT. It translates to CASSSLWANEKLFF. The chain couples TRBV27 to TRBJ1-4; D gene uncertain. Germline V CDR1 and CDR2: MNHEY, SMNVEV (reference sequence). The CDR3 runs 14 residues. V lost 4 bases, J lost 3 bases, and 9 bases lay in between.

The V gene is TRBV7-8, the J gene TRBJ1-5; D is ambiguous. The CDR3 covers 15 residues. In germline, CDR1 is SGHVS, CDR2 FQNEAQ. Trimming stripped 2 bases from V and 0 bases from J, with 8 bases between. The CDR3 sequence: CASSLSVNSNQPQHF. Here the CDR3 DNA reads TGTGCCAGCAGCTTATCCGTGAATAGCAATCAGCCCCAGCATTTT.

V and J are TRBV7-9 and TRBJ1-1, with 9 bases that match TRBD1. V dropped 4 bases and J dropped 0; count of bases not matched to a gene: 3. The CDR3 spans 15 residues. Germline CDR1 is SEHNR and CDR2 is FQNEAQ (reference sequence). The CDR3 reads CASSWTGALNTEAFF. In DNA, the CDR3 is TGTGCCAGCAGCTGGACAGGGGCCCTGAACACTGAAGCTTTCTTT.

This clone was seen a handful of times. The chain links TRBV25-1 to TRBJ1-5; TRBD1 is a possible D gene (6 bases). The CDR3 has 15 amino acids. CDR1 is MGHDK, CDR2 SYGVNS, per germline. The ends were cut back, 2 bases at V and 2 bases at J, with 10 bases in the middle. CDR3 in amino acids: CASSEEGDGNQPQHF. The DNA of the CDR3 is TGTGCCAGCAGTGAAGAGGGGGATGGCAATCAGCCCCAGCATTTT.

The rearrangement uses TRBV18 and TRBJ1-1, with 8 bases identical to TRBD1. The CDR3 runs 16 residues. CDR1 is KGHSH, CDR2 LQKENI, per germline. The V segment lost 3 bases and the J segment 5 bases; nucleotides outside the gene matches: 11. CDR3: CASSPVTQGAGTEAFF. Written as DNA, the CDR3 is TGTGCCAGCTCACCGGTAACGCAGGGGGCCGGGACTGAAGCTTTCTTT.

This sequence joins TRBV9 and TRBJ1-1, with a tentative D call TRBD1 (5 bases). Trimming took off 4 bases at V and 7 bases at J, with 14 bases between the two ends. The CDR3 covers 13 residues. Germline CDR1 is SGDLS and CDR2 is YYNGEE. CDR3 in amino acids: CASSPGVGIEAFF. Here the CDR3 DNA reads TGTGCCAGCAGCCCGGGGGTGGGGATTGAAGCTTTCTTT. The complete variable domain, with remaining parts taken from reference TRBV9 and TRBJ1-1, reads DSGVTQTPKHLITATGQRVTLRCSPRSGDLSVYWYQQSLDQGLQFLIQYYNGEERAKGNILERFSAQQFPDLHSELNLSSLELGDSALYFCASSPGVGIEAFFGQGTRLTVV.

The rearrangement links TRBV6-5 to TRBJ1-1; the match to TRBD1 covers 7 bases. Germline values: CDR1 MNHEY, CDR2 SVGAGI. The CDR3 spans 15 residues. J was trimmed by 1 base and V by 0 bases; bases with no gene match: 2. The CDR3 nucleotides are TGTGCCAGCAGTTACTCGGGACAGACGAACACTGAAGCTTTCTTT. Protein product: CASSYSGQTNTEAFF.

Written as DNA, the CDR3 is TGTGCCAGCAGCTTAGGGCAGGGTGAGACCCAGTACTTC. This sequence encodes CASSLGQGETQYF. This rearrangement joins TRBV7-8 to TRBJ2-5; D might be TRBD1 (5 bases). V was shortened by 1 base and J by 5 bases, with 8 bases between the two germline ends. The germline gives CDR1 SGHVS, CDR2 FQNEAQ. The CDR3 extends over 13 amino acids.

This chain links TRBV4-2 with TRBJ2-3, with 8 bases identical to TRBD2. Germline values: CDR1 LGHNA, CDR2 YNFKEQ. The V segment lost 1 base and the J segment 4 bases; nucleotides outside the gene matches: 1. The length of the CDR3 is 14 residues. The CDR3 region is CASSQGREADTQYF. The CDR3 DNA is TGTGCCAGCAGCCAAGGGCGGGAGGCAGATACGCAGTATTTT.

This clone occurred once. The chain is built from TRBV28 and TRBJ1-1; maybe TRBD1 (6 bases). Germline values: CDR1 MDHEN, CDR2 SYDVKM. The CDR3 spans 15 residues. V shed 7 bases and J shed 1 base, with 16 bases lying between them. CDR3 loop: CASIPRGQANTEAFF. For the CDR3, the DNA is TGTGCCAGCATTCCTCGGGGGCAGGCGAACACTGAAGCTTTCTTT.

This sequence joins TRBV6-6 and TRBJ1-5; D not resolved. This CDR3 region has 13 residues. Looked up from germline, CDR1 is MNHNY and CDR2 is SVGAGI (reference sequence). Trimming removed 0 bases at V and 6 bases at J, with 6 bases between. CDR3 bases: TGTGCCAGCAGTTACTCCGGTGCTCAGCCCCAGCATTTT. Residues: CASSYSGAQPQHF.

The chain joins TRBV30 to TRBJ1-2; the D gene is possibly TRBD1 (5 bases). The CDR3 contains 12 residues. The germline CDR1 and CDR2 sequences are GTSNPN and SVGIG (reference sequence). The CDR3, as DNA: TGTGCTTTGGGGCCAGCCCGTCTAGCCTACACCTTC. Translating it yields CALGPARLAYTF. The entire variable domain, with the rest obtained from reference TRBV30 and TRBJ1-2, is as follows: SQTIHQWPATLVQPVGSPLSLECTVEGTSNPNLYWYRQAAGRGLQLLFYSVGIGQISSEVPQNLSASRPQDRQFILSSKKLLLSDSGFYLCALGPARLAYTFGSGTRLTVV.

J is TRBJ2-7 and V is TRBV18; D is possibly TRBD1 (7 bases). The CDR3 spans 15 residues. Germline lookup yields CDR1 KGHSH and CDR2 LQKENI. V was clipped by 0 bases and J by 6 bases, with 15 bases between them. The CDR3 DNA reads TGTGCCAGCTCACCACCAGGCAGGGGGGTGGGCGAGCAGTACTTC. Amino acid sequence: CASSPPGRGVGEQYF.

The J gene is TRBJ1-1, the V gene TRBV11-2, with D hard to call. This CDR3 contains 13 residues. V lost 2 bases to trimming and J lost 4 bases, with 8 bases between them. CDR1 SGHAT and CDR2 FQNNGV come from the germline V gene. CDR3 nucleotide sequence: TGTGCCAGCAGCTTAACCCGTAGCACTGAAGCTTTCTTT. It codes for CASSLTRSTEAFF.

The chain recombines TRBV7-2 with TRBJ2-7; 10 bases fit TRBD1. CDR3 size: 15 residues. Germline V CDR1 and CDR2: SGHTA, FQGNSA. J was trimmed by 3 bases and V by 5 bases; bases with no gene match: 7. CDR3 loop: CASSPWDRGGYEQYF. The CDR3 DNA follows: TGTGCCAGCAGCCCATGGGACAGGGGAGGCTACGAGCAGTACTTC.

This clone was found a few times. The J gene is TRBJ2-1, the V gene TRBV5-1; weak D call: TRBD2 (5 bases). The CDR3 runs to 19 residues. Germline V gene data show CDR1 as SGHRS and CDR2 as YFSETQ. V was pared by 4 bases and J by 2 bases, with 25 bases between. CDR3 in amino acids: CASSPNPLSPSGTYNEQFF. In nucleotides, the CDR3 is TGCGCCAGCAGCCCCAACCCCCTTTCACCCAGCGGTACCTACAATGAGCAGTTCTTC.

This sequence joins TRBV27 and TRBJ2-5; the match to TRBD1 covers 8 bases. V was pared by 11 bases and J by 4 bases, with 9 bases of the junction left unmatched. The CDR3 covers 13 residues. Germline V gives CDR1 MNHEY, CDR2 SMNVEV (reference sequence). The CDR3 protein is CASWTGMGETQYF. In DNA, the CDR3 is TGTGCCTCCTGGACAGGGATGGGAGAGACCCAGTACTTC.

This clone was seen a single time. J is TRBJ2-1 and V is TRBV7-9, with D possibly TRBD2 on 5 matching bases. V lost 2 bases, J lost 1 base, and 12 bases lay in between. The germline CDR1 and CDR2 sequences are SEHNR and FQNEAQ (reference sequence). This CDR3 has 16 residues. The CDR3: CASSLSQRLSYNEQFF. The CDR3 region has the DNA TGTGCCAGCAGCTTATCTCAGCGACTATCCTACAATGAGCAGTTCTTC. The complete variable domain, with remaining parts taken from reference TRBV7-9 and TRBJ2-1, reads DTGVSQNPRHKITKRGQNVTFRCDPISEHNRLYWYRQTLGQGPEFLTYFQNEAQLEKSRLLSDRFSAERPKGSFSTLEIQRTEQGDSAMYLCASSLSQRLSYNEQFFGPGTRLTVL.

CDR3 in amino acids: CAAVSGRNEQFF. The CDR3 DNA reads TGTGCCGCCGTAAGCGGGAGAAATGAGCAGTTCTTC. The chain couples TRBV7-9 to TRBJ2-1; 8 bases map to TRBD2. Germline CDR1 and CDR2: SEHNR and FQNEAQ (reference sequence). The V segment lost 11 bases and the J segment 7 bases; nucleotides outside the gene matches: 7. The CDR3 is 12 residues long.

The CDR3 DNA is TGTGCCAGCAGCGTAGGAGGGGTTGGAGGCATTCAGTACTTC. Its translation is CASSVGGVGGIQYF. The rearrangement joins TRBV9 to TRBJ2-4, with D perhaps given as TRBD1 or TRBD2 (5 bases each). Germline V gene data show CDR1 as SGDLS and CDR2 as YYNGEE. Trimming cost V 0 bases and J 9 bases, with 13 bases left between them. CDR3 length: 14 residues.

This chain uses TRBV29-1 with TRBJ1-1; D possibly corresponds to TRBD1 (6 bases). Trimming removed 8 bases at V and 2 bases at J, with 15 bases between. The CDR3 runs 13 residues. Per the germline V gene, CDR1 is SQVTM and CDR2 is ANQGSEA. In DNA, the CDR3 is TGCAGCACCCAAGGCAGGGGAAACACTGAAGCTTTCTTT. Translating gives CSTQGRGNTEAFF. Filled out from reference TRBV29-1 and TRBJ1-1, the complete variable domain reads SAVISQKPSRDICQRGTSLTIQCQVDSQVTMMFWYRQQPGQSLTLIATANQGSEATYESGFVIDKFPISRPNLTFSTLTVSNMSPEDSSIYLCSTQGRGNTEAFFGQGTRLTVV.

Only one count was recorded for this clone. The chain links TRBV28 to TRBJ2-3, with 8 bases matching TRBD2. Germline CDR1 is MDHEN and CDR2 is SYDVKM. The length of the CDR3 is 15 residues. J gave up 4 bases and V 6 bases, and 9 bases lay outside the gene matches. CDR3 bases: TGTGCCAGCAGAACAGCGGGAGTGGGGGCAGATACGCAGTATTTT. It specifies CASRTAGVGADTQYF.